Listed below are T cell receptor beta chains from one sample, sequenced in a study of blood T cell repertoires in COVID-19. TCRdb's table, derived via immunoSEQ multiplex PCR, lists solely in-frame clones and lacks some. Of 98,000 or so clones listed, 88% are singletons. The material sequenced was peripheral blood. These receptor sequences come from a human donor in a cohort sampled during active COVID-19. CDR3s include the opening cysteine and the closing phenylalanine or tryptophan. A D gene is named only where the DNA matches it firmly. The listing skips clone size in some rows; elsewhere it reads once, few, many or a size class.

clone_size	v_call	j_call	d_call	cdr3_aa	cdr3_nt
-	TRBV27	TRBJ2-7	TRBD1	CASSRTGKNSRGQYF	TGTGCCAGCAGTAGGACAGGGAAAAATTCCCGGGGGCAGTACTTC
few	TRBV3-1/TRBV3-2	TRBJ2-7	-	CASSYAFGPHYEQYF	TGTGCCAGCAGCTATGCCTTTGGGCCCCACTACGAGCAGTACTTC
-	TRBV5-1	TRBJ1-2	-	CASSFSTGNYGYTF	TGCGCCAGCAGCTTCTCGACGGGGAACTATGGCTACACCTTC
-	TRBV5-4	TRBJ2-7	TRBD2	CASSSPGLAGGYEQYF	TGTGCCAGCAGCTCCCCGGGACTAGCGGGAGGATACGAGCAGTACTTC
once	TRBV27	TRBJ1-5	-	CASSSRRKYQPQHF	TGTGCCAGCAGCTCCAGGCGAAAGTATCAGCCCCAGCATTTT
once	TRBV19	TRBJ2-7	-	CASSAGLSSEQYF	TGTGCCAGTAGCGCGGGACTCAGCTCCGAGCAGTACTTC
-	TRBV19	TRBJ2-4	-	CASSIDPGAKNIQYF	TGTGCCAGTAGTATAGATCCAGGAGCCAAAAACATTCAGTACTTC
-	TRBV4-2	TRBJ1-1	-	CASSRKWPGDGSWQNTEAFF	TGTGCCAGCAGCCGTAAATGGCCGGGGGACGGGAGCTGGCAGAACACTGAAGCTTTCTTT
-	TRBV29-1	TRBJ2-7	-	CSVARGGASYEQYF	TGCAGCGTCGCCAGAGGGGGTGCCTCCTACGAGCAGTACTTC
few	TRBV27	TRBJ2-1	-	CASSSRRSYNEQFF	TGTGCCAGCAGTTCGCGTCGCTCCTACAATGAGCAGTTCTTC
-	TRBV2	TRBJ2-3	TRBD1	CASSGTESSTDTQYF	TGTGCCAGCAGCGGGACAGAGTCTAGCACAGATACGCAGTATTTT
-	TRBV28	TRBJ1-5	-	CASSWSSQPQHF	TGTGCCAGCAGTTGGTCGAGCCAGCCCCAGCATTTT
-	TRBV19	TRBJ2-1	TRBD2	CASSPAGGGRNEQFF	TGTGCCAGTAGCCCAGCGGGAGGGGGCCGGAATGAGCAGTTCTTC
-	TRBV12-3/TRBV12-4	TRBJ2-7	-	CASSPLRYEQYF	TGTGCCAGCAGTCCCCTCCGTTACGAGCAGTACTTC
-	TRBV19	TRBJ1-1	TRBD1	CASSKTGQGNTEAFF	TGTGCCAGTAGTAAAACGGGACAGGGGAACACTGAAGCTTTCTTT
-	TRBV11-2	TRBJ2-5	-	CASSLGGGETQYF	TGTGCCAGCAGCTTAGGAGGGGGAGAGACCCAGTACTTC
few	TRBV6-5	TRBJ2-1	TRBD1	CASTRQGSNEQFF	TGTGCCAGCACCCGACAGGGCAGCAATGAGCAGTTCTTC
-	TRBV9	TRBJ1-1	-	CASSVASQLRTEAFF	TGTGCCAGCAGCGTAGCAAGCCAGTTGAGGACTGAAGCTTTCTTT
-	TRBV9	TRBJ1-1	-	CASSVIRGTEAFF	TGTGCCAGCAGCGTAATTCGCGGCACTGAAGCTTTCTTT
once	TRBV5-3	TRBJ2-7	TRBD1	CARSLPDRLVEQYF	TGTGCCAGAAGCCTCCCGGACAGGTTGGTCGAGCAGTACTTC
-	TRBV7-9	TRBJ2-3	-	CASSLSGTDTQYF	TGTGCCAGCAGCTTAAGCGGAACAGATACGCAGTATTTT
-	TRBV7-7	TRBJ1-1	-	CASSLAAKRGTEAFF	TGTGCTAGCAGCTTAGCAGCCAAAAGGGGGACTGAAGCTTTCTTT
-	TRBV19	TRBJ2-1	-	CASNEAGWGEQFF	TGTGCCAGTAACGAGGCGGGGTGGGGTGAGCAGTTCTTC
-	TRBV9	TRBJ2-3	-	CASSAELAVADTQYF	TGTGCCAGCAGCGCAGAGCTAGCCGTTGCAGATACGCAGTATTTT
-	TRBV3-1/TRBV3-2	TRBJ2-2	TRBD2	CASSPPGGTNTGELFF	TGTGCCAGCAGCCCCCCCGGGGGGACGAACACCGGGGAGCTGTTTTTT
-	TRBV19	TRBJ1-1	TRBD1	CASSSGRQGLVTEAFF	TGTGCCAGTAGCTCAGGCCGACAGGGCTTGGTCACTGAAGCTTTCTTT
-	TRBV7-2	TRBJ2-3	TRBD2	CATELAGGPDTQYF	TGTGCCACCGAACTAGCGGGGGGGCCAGATACGCAGTATTTT
-	TRBV19	TRBJ2-7	-	CASSIGQFGSYEQYF	TGTGCCAGTAGTATAGGACAGTTCGGGTCCTACGAGCAGTACTTC
-	TRBV6-1	TRBJ1-6	-	CASSEGQASYSPLHF	TGTGCCAGCAGTGAAGGGCAGGCCTCCTATTCACCCCTCCACTTT
-	TRBV6-6	TRBJ2-7	TRBD1	CASSHDRGKGEQYF	TGTGCCAGCAGTCACGACAGGGGGAAAGGCGAGCAGTACTTC
-	TRBV28	TRBJ2-7	-	CASSFPRVAGMDEQYF	TGTGCCAGCAGTTTCCCCAGGGTTGCTGGAATGGACGAGCAGTACTTC
-	TRBV10-2	TRBJ2-1	TRBD2	CASSDLAGGYNEQFF	TGCGCCAGCAGTGACCTAGCGGGAGGGTACAATGAGCAGTTCTTC
-	TRBV12-3/TRBV12-4	TRBJ1-6	-	CASSYKNNSPLHF	TGTGCCAGCAGTTACAAGAATAATTCACCCCTCCACTTT
-	TRBV7-2	TRBJ2-6	TRBD2	CASSLIGGVSSGANVLTF	TGTGCCAGCAGCCTAATTGGGGGGGTTAGCTCTGGGGCCAACGTCCTGACTTTC
-	TRBV7-7	TRBJ2-1	TRBD2	CASSPPGLGINEQFF	TGTGCTAGCAGCCCCCCGGGACTAGGGATCAATGAGCAGTTCTTC